This T cell receptor (beta chain) was captured by sequencing in a study of cytomegalovirus exposure and HLA in healthy donors. About the research overall: Per a later analysis, the roughly 700 first-cohort and 120 validation repertoires shared one platform. Study-wide findings and caveats: According to a later analysis, TCR clusters from the first cohort tended to co-occur in the 90 to 150 validation repertoires. The dataset shows that most TCR sequences were rare, while some public TCRs occurred in many donors.

A remark on this clone: Its target is not known.

Repertoires were generated with immunoSEQ multiplex PCR, while TCRdb's copy carries only in-frame clones and drops some. Of hundreds of thousands of clones in the sample, 85% to 90% were seen once. The germline CDR1 and CDR2 sequences are SNHLY and FYNNEI. The trim removed 4 bases at V and 5 bases at J, leaving 9 bases unmatched. This CDR3 has 15 residues. The material sequenced was PBMCs. The chain recombines TRBV2 with TRBJ2-7; 9 nucleotides match TRBD1. The receptor was derived from a man younger than 35 in good health and CMV-seronegative. Here the CDR3 reads CASSALGQGLDEQYF. DNA for the CDR3: TGTGCCAGCAGTGCCTTAGGACAGGGGCTCGACGAGCAGTACTTC.